These 9 T cell receptor beta chains share one sample of origin, sequenced in a study of T cell clusters in autoimmune cytopenias. TRB amplification used approximately 250 ng of peripheral blood genomic DNA. TRB rearrangements were amplified by touch-down multiplex PCR with mixed TRB-A/B primers. TCRdb reprocessed the multiplex PCR reads and reports one entry per CDR3 protein, with no DNA. The table lists over 6,000 distinct CDR3 sequences. These data are also associated with another study on T cell repertoires in aging, cancer and after chemotherapy.

Sequenced input: peripheral blood. Receptors were obtained from a human donor with an autoimmune cytopenia or autoimmune hepatitis (not recorded which).

The CDR3 protein is CASSLGKRGLDGYTF. The gene calls are TRBV5-8 and TRBJ1-2; no DNA is available, so the TRBD1 call from TCRdb remains unchecked. The CDR3 covers 15 residues. Germline V gene sequence: CDR1 SGHTS, CDR2 YDEGEE.

The chain combines TRBV5-6 with TRBJ2-1; the TRBD1 assignment by TCRdb is unverifiable without DNA. Germline V gene lookup returns CDR1 SGHDT and CDR2 YYEEEE. The CDR3 runs to 15 residues. The CDR3 reads CASSPGTGAWNEQFF.

The J gene is TRBJ1-6, the V gene TRBV27. This CDR3 region has 17 residues. Germline assignment: CDR1 MNHEY and CDR2 SMNVEV (reference sequence). The CDR3 sequence is CASSSRWGSSYNSPLHF.

The V and J genes are TRBV13 and TRBJ1-6; as DNA is missing, the TRBD1 call by TCRdb cannot be tested. The CDR3 loop spans 15 amino acids. CDR1 is PRHDT, CDR2 FYEKMQ, per germline (reference sequence). The CDR3 is CASSPGQEGNSPLHF.

V usage is TRBV29-1 and J usage is TRBJ2-3. The length of the CDR3 is 11 residues. Germline loops: CDR1 SQVTM, CDR2 ANQGSEA. The CDR3 loop is CSVEDTDTQYF.

This chain links TRBV5-6 with TRBJ1-6; TCRdb reports TRBD1, a call that lacks DNA to check it against. The CDR3 has 13 amino acids. CDR1 is SGHDT and CDR2 is YYEEEE in the germline V gene. CDR3 in amino acids: CASSPGLNSPLHF.

Considering frequency, this clonotype is medium-sized. The chain combines TRBV30 with TRBJ1-4. The germline CDR1 and CDR2 sequences are GTSNPN and SVGIG (reference sequence). The CDR3 has 13 residues. The CDR3 sequence is CAWSVDGNEKLFF.

The rearrangement links TRBV19 to TRBJ1-2; the TCRdb call, TRBD1, lacks DNA for checking. The V gene's germline CDR1 is LNHDA and CDR2 SQIVND (reference sequence). CDR3 length: 14 amino acids. The CDR3 spells CASSPRQGVYGYTF.

By frequency, this clonotype registers medium-sized. CDR3: CASSLHNLDEQYF. This rearrangement joins TRBV27 to TRBJ2-7. Germline V gives CDR1 MNHEY, CDR2 SMNVEV (reference sequence). The CDR3 sequence is 13 residues long.